The entry that follows covers one T cell receptor (beta chain) sequence. Germline loops: CDR1 MDHEN, CDR2 SYDVKM. This CDR3 has 14 residues. The V gene lost 3 bases and the J gene lost 4 bases, with 12 bases spanning the gap. TCRdb's copy holds only in-frame clones and misses some; the assay was immunoSEQ multiplex PCR. This sample has roughly 390,000 clones, with roughly 85% found just once. The sample originates from a study of blood T cell repertoires in COVID-19. The sample consisted of peripheral blood. The chain uses TRBV28 and TRBJ1-1; D is uncertain. The source is a woman aged 18-29 years with acute or convalescent COVID-19. In DNA, the CDR3 is TGTGCCAGCAGTTTGTTGGGGAGTGGCACTGAAGCTTTCTTT. This encodes CASSLLGSGTEAFF.